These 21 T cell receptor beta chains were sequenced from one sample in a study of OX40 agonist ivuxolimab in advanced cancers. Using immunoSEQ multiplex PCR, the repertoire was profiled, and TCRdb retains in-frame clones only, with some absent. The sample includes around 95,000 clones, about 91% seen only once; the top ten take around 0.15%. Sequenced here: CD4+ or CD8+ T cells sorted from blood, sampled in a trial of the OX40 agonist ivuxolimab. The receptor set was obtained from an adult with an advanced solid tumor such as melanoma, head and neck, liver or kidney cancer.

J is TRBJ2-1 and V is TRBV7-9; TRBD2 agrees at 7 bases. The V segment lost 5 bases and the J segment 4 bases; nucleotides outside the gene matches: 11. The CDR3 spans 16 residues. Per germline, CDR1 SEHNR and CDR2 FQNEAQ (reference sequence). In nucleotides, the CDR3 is TGTGCCAGCAGCGTAAAGGCGGGACTACAGTACAATGAGCAGTTCTTC. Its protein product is CASSVKAGLQYNEQFF.

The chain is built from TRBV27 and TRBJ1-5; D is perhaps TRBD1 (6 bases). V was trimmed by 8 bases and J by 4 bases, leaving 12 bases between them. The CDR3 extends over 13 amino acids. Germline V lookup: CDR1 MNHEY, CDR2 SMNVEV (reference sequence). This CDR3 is CASQGGGNQPQHF. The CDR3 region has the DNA TGTGCCAGCCAAGGGGGGGGTAATCAGCCCCAGCATTTT.

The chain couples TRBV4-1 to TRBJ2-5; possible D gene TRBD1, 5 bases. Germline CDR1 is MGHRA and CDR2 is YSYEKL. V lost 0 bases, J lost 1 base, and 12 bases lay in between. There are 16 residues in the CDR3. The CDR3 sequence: CASSQDRSGLQETQYF. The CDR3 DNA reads TGCGCCAGCAGCCAAGATAGATCAGGGCTCCAAGAGACCCAGTACTTC.

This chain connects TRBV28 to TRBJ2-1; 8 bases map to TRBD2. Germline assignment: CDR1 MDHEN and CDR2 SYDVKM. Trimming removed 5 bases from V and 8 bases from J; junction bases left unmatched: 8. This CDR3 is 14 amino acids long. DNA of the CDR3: TGTGCCAGCAGTCCCCTACGGGAGGGCCATGAGCAGTTCTTC. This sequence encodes CASSPLREGHEQFF.

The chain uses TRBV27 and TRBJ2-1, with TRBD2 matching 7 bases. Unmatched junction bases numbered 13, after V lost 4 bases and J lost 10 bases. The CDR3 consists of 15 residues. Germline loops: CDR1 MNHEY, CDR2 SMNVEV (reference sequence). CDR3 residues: CASSSQTSGVGEQFF. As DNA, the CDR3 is TGTGCCAGCAGTTCACAAACCAGCGGGGTCGGAGAGCAGTTCTTC.

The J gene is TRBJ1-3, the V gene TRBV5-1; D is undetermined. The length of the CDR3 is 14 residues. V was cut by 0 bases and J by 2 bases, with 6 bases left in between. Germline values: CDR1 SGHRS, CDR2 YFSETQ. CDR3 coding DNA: TGCGCCAGCAGCTTGGGGGTTACTGGAAACACCATATATTTT. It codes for CASSLGVTGNTIYF.

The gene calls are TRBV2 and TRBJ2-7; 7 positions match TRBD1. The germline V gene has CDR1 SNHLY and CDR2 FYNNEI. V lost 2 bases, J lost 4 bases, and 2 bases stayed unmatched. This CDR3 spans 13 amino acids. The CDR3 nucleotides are TGTGCCAGCAGTGAAAGGGGGCAATACGAGCAGTACTTC. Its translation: CASSERGQYEQYF.

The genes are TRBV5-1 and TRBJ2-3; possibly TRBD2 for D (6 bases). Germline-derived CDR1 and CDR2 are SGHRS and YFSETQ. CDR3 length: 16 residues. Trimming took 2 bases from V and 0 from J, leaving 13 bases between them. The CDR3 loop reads CASSLPGLESTDTQYF. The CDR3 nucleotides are TGCGCCAGCAGCTTACCGGGACTCGAGAGCACAGATACGCAGTATTTT.

The CDR3 nucleotides read TGTGCCAGCAGTGAATTTGGGGGCAATCAGCCCCAGCATTTT. Residues: CASSEFGGNQPQHF. The chain is built from TRBV25-1 and TRBJ1-5; no reliable D call. The CDR3 extends over 14 amino acids. Germline CDR1 reads MGHDK; CDR2 reads SYGVNS. V was shortened by 1 base and J by 2 bases, with 6 bases between the two germline ends.

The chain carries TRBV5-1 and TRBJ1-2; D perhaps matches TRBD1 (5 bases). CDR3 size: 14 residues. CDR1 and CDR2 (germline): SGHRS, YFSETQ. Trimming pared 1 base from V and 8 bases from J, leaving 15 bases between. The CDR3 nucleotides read TGCGCCAGCAGCTTGAAAGGTACCGGGGGAGGCTACACCTTC. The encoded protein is CASSLKGTGGGYTF.

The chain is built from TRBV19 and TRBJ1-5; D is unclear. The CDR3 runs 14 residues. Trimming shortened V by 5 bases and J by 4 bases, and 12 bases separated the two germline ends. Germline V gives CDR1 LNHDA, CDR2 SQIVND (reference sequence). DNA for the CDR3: TGTGCCAGTAGTTTCCTGGTTTCGAATCAGCCCCAGCATTTT. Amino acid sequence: CASSFLVSNQPQHF. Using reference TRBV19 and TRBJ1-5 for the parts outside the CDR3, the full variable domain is DGGITQSPKYLFRKEGQNVTLSCEQNLNHDAMYWYRQDPGQGLRLIYYSQIVNDFQKGDIAEGYSVSREKKESFPLTVTSAQKNPTAFYLCASSFLVSNQPQHFGDGTRLSIL.

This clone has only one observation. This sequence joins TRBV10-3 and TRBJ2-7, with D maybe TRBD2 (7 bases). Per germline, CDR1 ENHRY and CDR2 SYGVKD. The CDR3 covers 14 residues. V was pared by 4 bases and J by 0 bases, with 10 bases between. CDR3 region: CAISVRGPSYEQYF. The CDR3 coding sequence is TGTGCCATCAGTGTGCGGGGGCCCTCCTACGAGCAGTACTTC.

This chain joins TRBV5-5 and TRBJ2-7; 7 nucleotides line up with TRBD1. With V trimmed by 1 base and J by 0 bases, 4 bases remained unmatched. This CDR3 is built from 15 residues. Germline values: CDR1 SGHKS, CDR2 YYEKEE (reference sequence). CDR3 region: CASSLRDSLSYEQYF. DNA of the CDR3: TGTGCCAGCAGCTTGCGGGACAGCCTCTCCTACGAGCAGTACTTC.

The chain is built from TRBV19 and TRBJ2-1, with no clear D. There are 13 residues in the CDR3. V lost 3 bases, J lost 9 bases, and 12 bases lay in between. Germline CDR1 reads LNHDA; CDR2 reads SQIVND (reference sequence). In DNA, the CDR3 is TGTGCCAGTAGTATTTTGGGCCGTGGTGAGCAGTTCTTC. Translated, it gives CASSILGRGEQFF.

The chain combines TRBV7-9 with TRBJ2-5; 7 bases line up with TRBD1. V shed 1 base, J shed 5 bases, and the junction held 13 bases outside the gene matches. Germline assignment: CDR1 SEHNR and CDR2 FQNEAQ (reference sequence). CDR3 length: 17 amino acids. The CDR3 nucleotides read TGTGCCAGCAGCTTAGTAGTCCGGGACAGCACCCTGGAGACCCAGTACTTC. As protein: CASSLVVRDSTLETQYF.

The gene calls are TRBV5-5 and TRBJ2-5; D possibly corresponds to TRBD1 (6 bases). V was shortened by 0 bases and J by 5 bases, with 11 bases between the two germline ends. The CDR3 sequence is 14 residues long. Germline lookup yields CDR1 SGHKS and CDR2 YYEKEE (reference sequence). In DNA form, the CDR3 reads TGTGCCAGCAGCTTGGGGGGGCCCCGGGAGACCCAGTACTTC. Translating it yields CASSLGGPRETQYF. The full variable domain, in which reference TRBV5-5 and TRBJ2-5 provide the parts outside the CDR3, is DAGVTQSPTHLIKTRGQQVTLRCSPISGHKSVSWYQQVLGQGPQFIFQYYEKEERGRGNFPDRFSARQFPNYSSELNVNALLLGDSALYLCASSLGGPRETQYFGPGTRLLVL.

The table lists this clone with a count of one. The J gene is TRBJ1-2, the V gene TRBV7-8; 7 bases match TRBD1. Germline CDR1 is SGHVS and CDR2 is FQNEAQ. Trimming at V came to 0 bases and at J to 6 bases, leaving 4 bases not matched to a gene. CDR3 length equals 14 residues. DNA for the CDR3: TGTGCCAGCAGCTTAGCAGGGGGCGCCAATGGCTACACCTTC. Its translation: CASSLAGGANGYTF.

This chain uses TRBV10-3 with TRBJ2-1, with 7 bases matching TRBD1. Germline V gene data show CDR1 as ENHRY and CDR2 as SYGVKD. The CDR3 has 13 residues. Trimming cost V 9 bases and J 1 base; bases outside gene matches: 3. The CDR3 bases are TGTGCCATTGCGACAGGGTCCTACAATGAGCAGTTCTTC. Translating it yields CAIATGSYNEQFF.

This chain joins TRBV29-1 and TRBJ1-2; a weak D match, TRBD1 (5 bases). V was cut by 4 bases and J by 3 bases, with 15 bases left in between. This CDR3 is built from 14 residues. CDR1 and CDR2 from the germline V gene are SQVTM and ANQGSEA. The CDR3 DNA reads TGCAGCGTTGTTCAGGGAATGGATGACTATGGCTACACCTTC. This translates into CSVVQGMDDYGYTF.

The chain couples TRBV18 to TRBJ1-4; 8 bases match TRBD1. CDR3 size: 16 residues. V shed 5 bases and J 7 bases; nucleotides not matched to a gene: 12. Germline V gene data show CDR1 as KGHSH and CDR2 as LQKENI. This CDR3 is CASSRPGQGQGEKLFF. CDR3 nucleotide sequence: TGTGCCAGCTCAAGACCCGGACAGGGTCAGGGTGAAAAACTGTTTTTT.

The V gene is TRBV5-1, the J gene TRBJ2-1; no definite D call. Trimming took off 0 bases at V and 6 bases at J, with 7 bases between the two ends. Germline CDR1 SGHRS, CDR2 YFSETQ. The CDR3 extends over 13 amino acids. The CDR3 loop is CASSLGQSNEQFF. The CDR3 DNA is TGCGCCAGCAGCTTGGGGCAGTCCAATGAGCAGTTCTTC.